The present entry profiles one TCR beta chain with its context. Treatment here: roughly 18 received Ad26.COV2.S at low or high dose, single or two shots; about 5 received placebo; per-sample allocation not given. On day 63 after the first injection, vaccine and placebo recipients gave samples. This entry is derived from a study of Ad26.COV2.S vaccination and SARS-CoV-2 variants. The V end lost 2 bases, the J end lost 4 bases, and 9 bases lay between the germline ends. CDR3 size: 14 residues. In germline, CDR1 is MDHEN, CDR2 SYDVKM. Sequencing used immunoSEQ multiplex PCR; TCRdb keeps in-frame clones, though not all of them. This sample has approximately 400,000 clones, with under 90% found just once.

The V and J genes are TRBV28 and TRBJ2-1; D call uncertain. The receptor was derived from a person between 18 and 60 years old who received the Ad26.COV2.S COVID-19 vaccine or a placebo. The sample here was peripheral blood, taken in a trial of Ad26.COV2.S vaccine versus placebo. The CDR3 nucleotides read TGTGCCAGCAGTTTACCCCCCCAGTACAATGAGCAGTTCTTC. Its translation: CASSLPPQYNEQFF.